This T cell receptor (beta chain) derives from a study of immune characterization of retroperitoneal liposarcoma. This clonotype was recorded a few times. Each CDR3 protein gets one entry after TCRdb re-called the PCR reads with MiXCR. The sample has 6,600 or so distinct CDR3 sequences; about 31% are singletons. V lost 10 bases and J lost 1; bases outside the gene matches: 10. Per germline, CDR1 MDHEN and CDR2 SYDVKM. This CDR3 has 15 amino acids. The receptor was isolated from a female donor with retroperitoneal liposarcoma. V and J are TRBV28 and TRBJ2-3; 8 bases match TRBD2. Input material: tumor tissue. For the CDR3, the DNA is TGTGCCATCAGGCCGGGGGGGACGGGCACAGATACGCAGTATTTT. It translates to CAIRPGGTGTDTQYF.